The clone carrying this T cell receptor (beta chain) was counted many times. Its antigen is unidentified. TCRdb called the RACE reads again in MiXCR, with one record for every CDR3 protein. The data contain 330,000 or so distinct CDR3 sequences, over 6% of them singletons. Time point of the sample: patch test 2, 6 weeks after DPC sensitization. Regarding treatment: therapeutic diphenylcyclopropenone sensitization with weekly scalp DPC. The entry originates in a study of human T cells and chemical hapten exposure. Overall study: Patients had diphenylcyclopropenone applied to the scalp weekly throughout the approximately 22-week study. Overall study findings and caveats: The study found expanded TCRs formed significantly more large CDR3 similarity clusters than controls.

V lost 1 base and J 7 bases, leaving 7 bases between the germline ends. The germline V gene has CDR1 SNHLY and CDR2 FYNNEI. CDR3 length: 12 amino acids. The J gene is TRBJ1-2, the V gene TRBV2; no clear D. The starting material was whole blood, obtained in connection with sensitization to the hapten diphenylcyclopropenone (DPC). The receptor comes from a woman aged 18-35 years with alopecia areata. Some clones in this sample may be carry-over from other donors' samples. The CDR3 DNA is TGTGCCAGCAGTGAAGGGGGAGGTGGCTACACCTTC. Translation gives CASSEGGGGYTF.